One TCR beta chain is described in this entry. These data are taken from a study of T cells in tuberculosis. In the study overall: T cells were selected with CD1B tetramers loaded with glucose monomycolate.

The V gene's germline CDR1 is LNHDA and CDR2 SQIVND (reference sequence). There are 17 residues in the CDR3. V was pared by 9 bases and J by 4 bases, with 27 bases between. This table comes from immunoSEQ multiplex PCR, and its TCRdb copy is limited to in-frame clones, with some not included. Of about 36,000 clones detected, nearly 95% appear once; the ten largest clones hold roughly 6.4%. This receptor was taken from a donor between 10 and 35 years old with latent tuberculosis or without tuberculosis infection. Sample: PBMCs. This sequence joins TRBV19 and TRBJ1-2; D not certain. The chain's CDR3 is CASALNGGPPASYGYTF. In nucleotides, the CDR3 is TGTGCCAGCGCCCTAAACGGAGGTCCCCCGGCTTCCTATGGCTACACCTTC.